Shown below are 30 T cell receptor beta chains from a single sample sequenced in a study of response to subunit inactivated influenza vaccine. TCRdb independently ran MiXCR on the RT-PCR reads; one entry per CDR3 protein. This sample carries roughly 570,000 distinct CDR3 sequences, 10% to 15% of them seen once, and the ten largest clones take around 12%. This sample comprised PBMCs from blood, obtained roughly 46 days after vaccination. These receptors all come from a middle-aged man who received an inactivated influenza vaccine.

This clonotype has a handful of counts. The chain combines TRBV11-2 with TRBJ2-5; TRBD1 aligns across 7 bases. The ends lost 5 bases at V and 7 bases at J; junction bases unmatched: 7. There are 13 residues in the CDR3. Germline CDR1 SGHAT, CDR2 FQNNGV. The CDR3 spells CASSLTGLATQYF. The CDR3 nucleotides are TGTGCCAGCAGCCTGACAGGGCTAGCGACCCAGTACTTC.

The rearrangement uses TRBV7-2 and TRBJ1-1; 8 nucleotides align to TRBD1. The V gene end was trimmed by 6 bases and the J gene end by 3 bases; junction bases not matched to a gene: 6. Germline V lookup: CDR1 SGHTA, CDR2 FQGNSA. The CDR3 is made up of 14 amino acids. The CDR3 sequence: CASRFRGHDTEAFF. The CDR3, as DNA: TGTGCCAGCAGATTCAGGGGGCATGACACTGAAGCTTTCTTT.

This clonotype was observed a handful of times. The chain links TRBV5-6 to TRBJ2-1, with 8 bases matching TRBD2. Germline trimming cut 1 base from V and 2 bases from J; bases unmatched to any gene: 8. Germline loops: CDR1 SGHDT, CDR2 YYEEEE. This CDR3 is built from 17 residues. The CDR3 DNA reads TGTGCCAGCAGCTTGAGGGCGGGAGGCCCGACCTACAATGAGCAGTTCTTC. It specifies CASSLRAGGPTYNEQFF. Combining the CDR3 with reference TRBV5-6 and TRBJ2-1 gives the whole variable domain DAGVTQSPTHLIKTRGQQVTLRCSPKSGHDTVSWYQQALGQGPQFIFQYYEEEERQRGNFPDRFSGHQFPNYSSELNVNALLLGDSALYLCASSLRAGGPTYNEQFFGPGTRLTVL.

This clonotype was seen more than once but under ten times. CDR3 region: CASSQDRQDLSYEQYF. The DNA for the CDR3 is TGCGCCAGCAGCCAAGATAGGCAGGACCTCTCCTACGAGCAGTACTTC. The chain combines TRBV4-3 with TRBJ2-7; no definite D call. With 0 bases removed from V and 0 bases from J, the gap between germline ends came to 12 bases. Germline lookup yields CDR1 LGHNA and CDR2 YSLEER. This CDR3 is built from 16 residues.

Only a few counts were recorded for this clonotype. The rearrangement links TRBV29-1 to TRBJ2-7; D might be TRBD1 or TRBD2, each matching 6 bases. Between the trimmed V and J ends, which lost 0 bases and 2 bases, there was a span of 11 bases. The CDR3 is 14 residues long. The germline gives CDR1 SQVTM, CDR2 ANQGSEA. The CDR3 spells CSVEEGGRTYEQYF. As DNA, the CDR3 is TGCAGCGTTGAAGAGGGGGGCAGGACCTACGAGCAGTACTTC.

The chain uses TRBV7-9 and TRBJ2-1, with D possibly TRBD2 on 5 matching bases. The CDR3 has 17 amino acids. CDR1 is SEHNR and CDR2 is FQNEAQ in the germline V gene (reference sequence). V was clipped by 5 bases and J by 4 bases, with 21 bases between them. CDR3 nucleotide sequence: TGTGCCAGCAGCCCACAGTTCGTTCGAGCGGCTTACAATGAGCAGTTCTTC. Translation: CASSPQFVRAAYNEQFF.

The V and J genes are TRBV6-5 and TRBJ2-7; maybe TRBD1 (6 bases). V was pared by 0 bases and J by 1 base, with 10 bases between. Germline V CDR1 and CDR2: MNHEY, SVGAGI. This CDR3 is 15 amino acids long. DNA of the CDR3: TGTGCCAGCAGTTACTCGACAACAGGGTCCTACGAGCAGTACTTC. Its translation: CASSYSTTGSYEQYF.

This clonotype was found a few times. The V and J genes are TRBV2 and TRBJ2-1, with 7 bases lining up with TRBD1. This CDR3 region has 11 residues. The V gene's germline CDR1 is SNHLY and CDR2 FYNNEI. With V trimmed by 3 bases and J by 13 bases, 3 bases remained unmatched. CDR3 DNA sequence: TGTGCCAGCAGTGATACAGGGGTTCAGTTCTTC. Translation gives CASSDTGVQFF.

The table lists this clonotype with a few counts. The V call is TRBV6-5, the J call TRBJ2-7; 8 nucleotides align to TRBD1. The CDR3 runs 17 residues. Germline CDR1 MNHEY, CDR2 SVGAGI. V trimming: 2 bases; J trimming: 3 bases; junction bases outside the gene matches: 12. For the CDR3, the DNA is TGTGCCAGCAGTTACAGGTGGCAGGGGGCGAGGGTCTACGAGCAGTACTTC. Amino acid sequence: CASSYRWQGARVYEQYF.

This sequence joins TRBV12-3 or TRBV12-4 and TRBJ2-1; 9 nucleotides match TRBD2. The J segment lost 5 bases and the V segment lost 3 bases, leaving 11 bases of the junction unmatched. The CDR3 totals 17 residues. The CDR3 loop reads CASSFIGGRGLNNEQFF. For the CDR3, the DNA is TGTGCCAGCAGTTTCATCGGCGGGAGGGGACTAAACAATGAGCAGTTCTTC.

This clonotype occurred many times. This chain uses TRBV12-3 or TRBV12-4 with TRBJ2-3; maybe TRBD1 (6 bases). This CDR3 contains 16 residues. Trimming took 5 bases from V and 3 from J, leaving 18 bases between them. The CDR3 protein is CASSSWGLQKTDTQYF. In DNA form, the CDR3 reads TGTGCCAGCAGTAGTTGGGGGCTCCAAAAGACAGATACGCAGTATTTT.

This clonotype was counted ten times or more. This chain joins TRBV20-1 and TRBJ1-1; a possible D gene is TRBD1 (6 bases). The CDR3 is 14 residues long. Germline assignment: CDR1 DFQATT and CDR2 SNEGSKA (reference sequence). Deletions cut 3 bases from V and 4 bases from J, with 15 bases between. This CDR3 reads CSASSGGGSTEAFF. DNA of the CDR3: TGCAGTGCTAGTTCCGGGGGCGGGAGCACTGAAGCTTTCTTT.

V and J are TRBV20-1 and TRBJ2-2; TRBD2 matches at 9 bases. V lost 0 bases and J lost 7; bases outside the gene matches: 6. Germline V gene data show CDR1 as DFQATT and CDR2 as SNEGSKA (reference sequence). The CDR3 sequence is 15 residues long. The CDR3 protein is CSARDGGRALGELFF. Written as DNA, the CDR3 is TGCAGTGCTAGAGATGGCGGGAGGGCCCTCGGGGAGCTGTTTTTT.

The chain combines TRBV11-2 with TRBJ2-1; 12 positions agree with TRBD2. The length of the CDR3 is 14 residues. The germline CDR1 and CDR2 sequences are SGHAT and FQNNGV. V dropped 5 bases and J dropped 10; count of bases not matched to a gene: 6. The CDR3 DNA is TGTGCCAGCAGCGGTGGACTAGCGGGAACGGAGCAGTTCTTC. Protein product: CASSGGLAGTEQFF.

The rearrangement uses TRBV7-9 and TRBJ1-4; no firm D call. The germline gives CDR1 SEHNR, CDR2 FQNEAQ (reference sequence). The CDR3 sequence is 16 residues long. Between the trimmed V and J ends, which lost 0 bases and 5 bases, there was a span of 13 bases. CDR3 sequence (DNA): TGTGCCAGCAGCTTAGCGGGAGGACGGGGAAATGAAAAACTGTTTTTT. This translates into CASSLAGGRGNEKLFF.

The J gene is TRBJ2-4, the V gene TRBV20-1, with 8 bases fitting TRBD2. J gave up 5 bases and V 3 bases, and 3 bases lay outside the gene matches. CDR3 length: 13 amino acids. CDR1 DFQATT and CDR2 SNEGSKA come from the germline V gene (reference sequence). The chain's CDR3 is CSARRRGENIQYF. CDR3 bases: TGCAGTGCTAGGAGGCGGGGGGAAAACATTCAGTACTTC.

The J gene is TRBJ2-2, the V gene TRBV7-9, with 8 bases fitting TRBD1. CDR1 and CDR2 (germline): SEHNR, FQNEAQ (reference sequence). The CDR3 is 13 amino acids. Germline trimming cut 4 bases from V and 7 bases from J; bases unmatched to any gene: 2. This chain's CDR3 is CASSYDRGGELFF. The DNA for the CDR3 is TGTGCCAGCAGCTATGACAGGGGCGGGGAGCTGTTTTTT.

This clonotype was seen more than once but under ten times. Here the CDR3 DNA reads TGTGCCAGCAGCCAAGCGGCTAGCACAGATACGCAGTATTTT. This sequence encodes CASSQAASTDTQYF. The gene calls are TRBV6-2 or TRBV6-3 and TRBJ2-3, with D maybe TRBD2 (5 bases). CDR3 length equals 14 residues. V dropped 6 bases and J dropped 0 bases, with 10 bases sitting between them. CDR1 and CDR2 (germline): MNHEY, SVGEGT.

This clonotype was observed many times. The chain has TRBV6-1 and TRBJ2-7, with D possibly being TRBD1 (6 bases). The CDR3 covers 16 residues. In germline, CDR1 is MNHNS, CDR2 SASEGT. V was cut by 7 bases and J by 0 bases, with 19 bases left in between. The DNA of the CDR3 is TGTGCCAGCACCCCTCAACCCAACAGGGCCTCCTACGAGCAGTACTTC. Protein product: CASTPQPNRASYEQYF.

There are a few counts of this clonotype. The chain combines TRBV12-3 or TRBV12-4 with TRBJ2-5, with TRBD1 matching 10 bases. J was trimmed by 5 bases and V by 5 bases; bases with no gene match: 14. The CDR3 has 17 amino acids. CDR3 nucleotides: TGTGCCAGCAGTAAAGCCTCCGGGACAGGGGTTGGGGAGACCCAGTACTTC. It encodes CASSKASGTGVGETQYF.

This clonotype has a handful of counts. As DNA, the CDR3 is TGTGCCAGCAGCTTCGGAACGCACTATGGCTACACCTTC. Its protein product is CASSFGTHYGYTF. V gene TRBV5-8 combines with J gene TRBJ1-2, with unresolved D. Germline V gene sequence: CDR1 SGHTS, CDR2 YDEGEE. The length of the CDR3 is 13 residues. Trimming stripped 2 bases from V and 3 bases from J, with 8 bases between.

There are a few counts of this clonotype. This rearrangement joins TRBV7-9 to TRBJ2-7; D ambiguous. This CDR3 spans 14 amino acids. Trimming took 5 bases from V and 6 from J, leaving 17 bases between them. CDR1 is SEHNR, CDR2 FQNEAQ, per germline (reference sequence). This chain's CDR3 is CASSPVALNGEQYF. The CDR3 nucleotides are TGTGCCAGCAGCCCGGTTGCGCTTAATGGCGAGCAGTACTTC.

The chain links TRBV18 to TRBJ2-2; weak D call: TRBD2 (5 bases). CDR1 and CDR2 (germline): KGHSH, LQKENI. V was shortened by 5 bases and J by 4 bases, with 14 bases between the two germline ends. The CDR3 spans 15 residues. The CDR3 DNA follows: TGTGCCAGCTCAACCGGGGAACTAAGCACCGGGGAGCTGTTTTTT. This sequence encodes CASSTGELSTGELFF.

This clonotype has only a few counts. The chain has TRBV12-3 or TRBV12-4 and TRBJ2-7; 7 positions match TRBD1. This CDR3 has 13 amino acids. V gave up 8 bases and J gave up 4 bases; unmatched junction bases: 8. This chain's CDR3 is CASGPGQLYEQYF. CDR3 DNA: TGTGCCAGCGGACCGGGACAGCTTTACGAGCAGTACTTC.

This clonotype was found a few times. This chain connects TRBV12-3 or TRBV12-4 to TRBJ1-2, with 10 bases that match TRBD1. The junction had 9 bases not matched to a gene; V was cut back by 6 bases and J by 5 bases. The CDR3 is 15 residues long. CDR3 DNA: TGTGCCAGCAGCCATCCCCGGACAGGGGGGTATGGCTACACCTTC. This encodes CASSHPRTGGYGYTF.

The chain employs TRBV2 and TRBJ2-1, with TRBD2 identical over 12 bases. The length of the CDR3 is 18 residues. In germline, CDR1 is SNHLY, CDR2 FYNNEI. V dropped 5 bases and J dropped 0; count of bases not matched to a gene: 8. DNA of the CDR3: TGTGCCAGCAGTCCCAGTGGACTAGCGGGGTCCTCCTACAATGAGCAGTTCTTC. Translated, it gives CASSPSGLAGSSYNEQFF.

This clonotype was observed a few times. J is TRBJ2-7 and V is TRBV6-2 or TRBV6-3; 7 bases map to TRBD1. V lost 7 bases and J lost 1; bases outside the gene matches: 13. Germline CDR1 is MNHEY and CDR2 is SVGEGT. The CDR3 spans 16 residues. The CDR3, as DNA: TGTGCCAGCATGTATCCCAGGGGGACACATTCCTACGAGCAGTACTTC. This sequence encodes CASMYPRGTHSYEQYF.

This clonotype was counted between two and nine times. V is TRBV15 and J is TRBJ2-3; 9 positions match TRBD1. V shed 2 bases and J 2 bases; nucleotides not matched to a gene: 14. CDR1 and CDR2 from the germline V gene are LNHNV and YYDKDF (reference sequence). The length of the CDR3 is 19 residues. The CDR3 sequence is CATSRFGPGQGIPTDTQYF. CDR3 nucleotides: TGTGCCACCAGCAGATTCGGACCGGGACAGGGAATACCCACAGATACGCAGTATTTT. The variable domain in full, with the rest retrieved from reference TRBV15 and TRBJ2-3, is DAMVIQNPRYQVTQFGKPVTLSCSQTLNHNVMYWYQQKSSQAPKLLFHYYDKDFNNEADTPDNFQSRRPNTSFCFLDIRSPGLGDTAMYLCATSRFGPGQGIPTDTQYFGPGTRLTVL.

This clonotype has only a few counts. This chain connects TRBV29-1 to TRBJ2-7, with a possible D match to TRBD2 (6 bases). Trimming removed 2 bases at V and 2 bases at J, with 10 bases between. In germline, CDR1 is SQVTM, CDR2 ANQGSEA. The CDR3 runs to 13 residues. In nucleotides, the CDR3 is TGCAGCGTTGAAATCCCGGGAGCCTACGAGCAGTACTTC. This codes for CSVEIPGAYEQYF.

The chain couples TRBV3-1 to TRBJ2-7, with TRBD2 matching over 9 bases. The V segment lost 11 bases and the J segment 4 bases; nucleotides outside the gene matches: 15. CDR1 is LGHDT, CDR2 YNNKEL, per germline (reference sequence). There are 15 residues in the CDR3. CDR3 in DNA: TGTGCCTCCACCCAAGCACCAGCGGGAGGTTACGAGCAGTACTTC. Its protein is CASTQAPAGGYEQYF.